This T cell receptor (beta chain) was sequenced for a study of tumor and adjacent non-tumor tissue in lung cancer. RNA was extracted from bulk tissue without any cell sorting. Study-wide results and caveats: Compared with tumor, normal lung showed significantly lower TCR diversity.

The library came from three nested PCR rounds adapted from ARM-PCR protocols. Via MiXCR, TCRdb re-called the multiplex PCR reads, giving one row per CDR3 protein. The sample lists about 200,000 distinct CDR3 sequences; 60% to 75% were seen once. Remarks on this clonotype: Its antigen is not known. A junction end diverges from the germline sequence, so it may reflect a read error.

Material for sequencing was lung tumor tissue. The sequence derives from a man aged 60-69 years with non-small cell lung cancer.

The CDR3 protein is CASSLRTGGEVRQPHHF. For the CDR3, the DNA is TGTGCTAGCAGTTTACGCACCGGGGGGGAGGTCCGTCAGCCCCATCATTTT. The chain carries TRBV12-3 or TRBV12-4 and TRBJ1-5, with D perhaps TRBD1 (5 bases). This CDR3 has 17 residues.